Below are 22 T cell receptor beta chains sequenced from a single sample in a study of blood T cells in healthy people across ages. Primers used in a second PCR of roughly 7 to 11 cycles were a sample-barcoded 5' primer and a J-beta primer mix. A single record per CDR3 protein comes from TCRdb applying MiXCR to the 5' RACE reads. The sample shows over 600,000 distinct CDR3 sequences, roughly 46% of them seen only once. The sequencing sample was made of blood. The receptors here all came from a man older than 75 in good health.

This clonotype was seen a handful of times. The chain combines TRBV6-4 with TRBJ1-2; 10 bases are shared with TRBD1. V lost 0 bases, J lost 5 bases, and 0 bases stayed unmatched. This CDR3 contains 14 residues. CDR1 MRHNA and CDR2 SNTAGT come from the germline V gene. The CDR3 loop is CASSDSDRGYGYTF. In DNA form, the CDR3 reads TGTGCCAGCAGTGACTCGGACAGGGGGTATGGCTACACCTTC.

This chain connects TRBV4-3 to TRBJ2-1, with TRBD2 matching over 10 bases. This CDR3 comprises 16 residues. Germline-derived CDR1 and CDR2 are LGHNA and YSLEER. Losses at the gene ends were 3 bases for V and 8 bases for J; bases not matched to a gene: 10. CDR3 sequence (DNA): TGCGCCAGCAGCCAGGCCGACACTAGCGGGATCCATGAGCAGTTCTTC. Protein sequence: CASSQADTSGIHEQFF.

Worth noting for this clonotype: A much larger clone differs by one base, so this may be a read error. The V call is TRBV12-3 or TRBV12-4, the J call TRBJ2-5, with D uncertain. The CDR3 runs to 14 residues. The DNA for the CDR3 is TGTGCCAGCGGTTTTAAGTCAGGATGGGAGACCCAGTACTTC. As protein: CASGFKSGWETQYF.

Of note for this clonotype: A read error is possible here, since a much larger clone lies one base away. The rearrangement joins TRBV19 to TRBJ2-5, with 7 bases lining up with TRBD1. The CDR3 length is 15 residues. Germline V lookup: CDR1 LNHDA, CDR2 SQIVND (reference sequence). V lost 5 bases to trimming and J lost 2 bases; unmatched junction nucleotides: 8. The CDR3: CASSGRTGPQETQYF. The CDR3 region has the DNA TGTGCCAGTAGTGGCCGGACAGGACCACAAGAGACCCAGTACTTC.

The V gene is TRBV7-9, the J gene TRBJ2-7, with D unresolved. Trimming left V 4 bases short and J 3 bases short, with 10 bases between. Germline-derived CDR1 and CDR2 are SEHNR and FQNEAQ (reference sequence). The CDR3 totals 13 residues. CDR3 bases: TGTGCCAGCAGCTCCCCGTTAGGCTACGAGCAGTACTTC. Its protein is CASSSPLGYEQYF.

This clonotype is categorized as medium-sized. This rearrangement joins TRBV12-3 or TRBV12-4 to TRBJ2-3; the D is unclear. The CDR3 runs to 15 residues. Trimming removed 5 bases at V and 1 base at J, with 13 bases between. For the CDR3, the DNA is TGTGCCAGCAGTGACGACCCGCTGGGCACAGATACGCAGTATTTT. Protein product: CASSDDPLGTDTQYF.

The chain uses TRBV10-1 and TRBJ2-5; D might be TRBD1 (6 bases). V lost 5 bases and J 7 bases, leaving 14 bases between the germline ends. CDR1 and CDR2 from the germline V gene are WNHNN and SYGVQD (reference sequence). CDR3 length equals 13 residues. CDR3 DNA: TGCGCCAGCAGTTCACAGGGATCAGTGACCCAGTACTTC. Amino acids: CASSSQGSVTQYF.

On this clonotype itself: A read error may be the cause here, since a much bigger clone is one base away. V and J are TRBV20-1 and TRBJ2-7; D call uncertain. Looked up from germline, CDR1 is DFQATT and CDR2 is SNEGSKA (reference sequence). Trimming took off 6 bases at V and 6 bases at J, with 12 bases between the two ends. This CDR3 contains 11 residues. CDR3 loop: CSAPNLCEQYF. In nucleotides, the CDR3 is TGCAGTGCACCTAACCTATGCGAGCAGTACTTC.

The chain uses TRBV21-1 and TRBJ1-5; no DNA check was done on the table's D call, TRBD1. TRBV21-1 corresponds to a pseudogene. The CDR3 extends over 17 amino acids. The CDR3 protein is CASIRILRQERNQPQHF. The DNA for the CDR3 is TGTGCCAGCATCCGTATTCTCCGACAGGAAAGGAATCAGCCCCAGCATTTT.

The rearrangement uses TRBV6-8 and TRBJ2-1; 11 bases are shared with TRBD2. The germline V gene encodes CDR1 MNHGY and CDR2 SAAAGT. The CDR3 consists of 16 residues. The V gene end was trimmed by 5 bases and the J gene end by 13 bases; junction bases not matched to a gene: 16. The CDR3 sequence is CASSLPTSGRLETQFF. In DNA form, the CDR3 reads TGTGCCAGCAGTCTCCCCACTAGCGGGAGATTGGAGACCCAGTTCTTC.

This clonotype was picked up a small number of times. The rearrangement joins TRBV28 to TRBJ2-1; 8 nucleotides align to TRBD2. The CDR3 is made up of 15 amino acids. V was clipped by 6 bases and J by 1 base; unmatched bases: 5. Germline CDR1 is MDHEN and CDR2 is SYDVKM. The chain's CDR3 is CASRREGLSYNEQFF. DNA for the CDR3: TGTGCCAGCAGACGGGAGGGCTTGTCCTACAATGAGCAGTTCTTC.

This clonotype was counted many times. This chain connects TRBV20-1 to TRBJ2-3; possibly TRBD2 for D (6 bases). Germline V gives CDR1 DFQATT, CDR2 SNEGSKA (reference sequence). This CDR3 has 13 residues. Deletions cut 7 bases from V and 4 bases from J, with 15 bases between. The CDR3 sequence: CSVTEAGPDTQYF. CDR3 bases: TGCAGTGTTACGGAGGCGGGACCAGATACGCAGTATTTT.

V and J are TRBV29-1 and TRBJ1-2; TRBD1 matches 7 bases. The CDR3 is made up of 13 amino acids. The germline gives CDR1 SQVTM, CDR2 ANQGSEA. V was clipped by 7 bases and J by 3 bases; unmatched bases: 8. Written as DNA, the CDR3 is TGCAGCGCACGACAGGGAGCCGACTATGGCTACACCTTC. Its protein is CSARQGADYGYTF.

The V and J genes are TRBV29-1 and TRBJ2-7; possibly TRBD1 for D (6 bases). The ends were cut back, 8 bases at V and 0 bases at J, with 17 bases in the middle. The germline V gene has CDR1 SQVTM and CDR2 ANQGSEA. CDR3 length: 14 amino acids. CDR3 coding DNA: TGCAGCTATACCACTAGACAGGACTCCTACGAGCAGTACTTC. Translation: CSYTTRQDSYEQYF.

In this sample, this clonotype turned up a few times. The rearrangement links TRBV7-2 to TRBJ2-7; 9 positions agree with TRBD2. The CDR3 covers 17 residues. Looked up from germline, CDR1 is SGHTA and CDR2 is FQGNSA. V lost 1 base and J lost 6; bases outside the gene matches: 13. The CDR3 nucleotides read TGTGCCAGCAGCTTAGTCGCTAGCGGGATAGGACCGCGCGAGCAGTACTTC. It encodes CASSLVASGIGPREQYF.

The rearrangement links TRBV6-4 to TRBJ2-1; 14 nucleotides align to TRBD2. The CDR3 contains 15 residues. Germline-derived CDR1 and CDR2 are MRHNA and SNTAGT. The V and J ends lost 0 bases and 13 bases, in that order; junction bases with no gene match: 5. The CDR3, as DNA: TGTGCCAGCAGTGACTCGGGACTAGCGGGAGTAGAACAGTTCTTC. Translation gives CASSDSGLAGVEQFF.

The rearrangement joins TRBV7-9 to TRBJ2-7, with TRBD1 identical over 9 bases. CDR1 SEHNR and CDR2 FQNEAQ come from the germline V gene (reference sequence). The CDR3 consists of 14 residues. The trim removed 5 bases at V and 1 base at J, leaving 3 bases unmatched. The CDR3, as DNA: TGTGCCAGCAGCCGGGACAGGGAATCCTACGAGCAGTACTTC. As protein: CASSRDRESYEQYF.

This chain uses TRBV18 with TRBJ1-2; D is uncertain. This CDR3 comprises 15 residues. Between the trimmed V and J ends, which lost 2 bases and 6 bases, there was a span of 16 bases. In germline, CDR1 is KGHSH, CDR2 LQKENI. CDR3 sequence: CASSPGRSPGDGYTF. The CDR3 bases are TGTGCCAGCTCACCAGGACGCTCCCCGGGAGATGGCTACACCTTC.

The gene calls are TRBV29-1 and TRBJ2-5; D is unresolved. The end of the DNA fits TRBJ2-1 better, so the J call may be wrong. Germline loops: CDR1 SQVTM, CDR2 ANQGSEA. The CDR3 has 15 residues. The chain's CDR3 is CSVSTIGALQETQFF. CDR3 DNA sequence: TGCAGCGTCTCTACTATCGGAGCACTCCAAGAGACCCAGTTCTTC.

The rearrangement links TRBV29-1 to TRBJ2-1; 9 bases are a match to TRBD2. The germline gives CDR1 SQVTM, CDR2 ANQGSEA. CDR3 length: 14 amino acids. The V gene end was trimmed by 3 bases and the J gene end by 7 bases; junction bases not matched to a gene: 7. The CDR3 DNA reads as TGCAGCGTTGACCAGCGGGAGGATTGGAATGAGCAGTTCTTC. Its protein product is CSVDQREDWNEQFF.

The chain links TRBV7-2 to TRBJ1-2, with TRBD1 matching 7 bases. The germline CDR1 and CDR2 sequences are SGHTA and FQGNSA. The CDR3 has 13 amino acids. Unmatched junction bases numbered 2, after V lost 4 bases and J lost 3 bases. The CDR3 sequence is CASSSTGYYGYTF. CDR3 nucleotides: TGTGCCAGCAGCTCGACAGGGTACTATGGCTACACCTTC.

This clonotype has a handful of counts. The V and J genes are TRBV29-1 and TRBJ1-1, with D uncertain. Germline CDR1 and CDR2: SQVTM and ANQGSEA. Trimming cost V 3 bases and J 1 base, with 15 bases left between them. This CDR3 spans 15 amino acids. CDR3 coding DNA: TGCAGCGTTGATTGGGGTTGGGCCCGGAACACTGAAGCTTTCTTT. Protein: CSVDWGWARNTEAFF.